Presented here are 29 T cell receptor beta chains from one specimen sequenced in a study of technical replicates of blood from a handful of donors. Repertoires were generated with immunoSEQ multiplex PCR, while TCRdb's copy carries only in-frame clones and drops some. The data contain 15,000 or so clones, over 80% of them singletons. Material for sequencing was PBMCs. These receptor sequences come from a human donor in good health.

The chain has TRBV19 and TRBJ1-3, with TRBD1 identical over 8 bases. The CDR3 is 14 residues long. Germline CDR1 LNHDA, CDR2 SQIVND (reference sequence). V lost 5 bases to trimming and J lost 9 bases; unmatched junction nucleotides: 9. CDR3 nucleotides: TGTGCCAGTAGTGAACAGGGGGGACGAAGCACCATATATTTT. This sequence encodes CASSEQGGRSTIYF.

This clone occurred once. The CDR3: CASSQTKNEQYF. DNA for the CDR3: TGCGCCAGCAGTCAGACTAAAAACGAGCAGTACTTC. The V and J genes are TRBV5-1 and TRBJ2-7, with D tentatively TRBD2 (5 bases). V lost 5 bases and J 5 bases, leaving 11 bases between the germline ends. Germline-derived CDR1 and CDR2 are SGHRS and YFSETQ. CDR3 length: 12 amino acids.

The chain is built from TRBV28 and TRBJ1-2; 12 nucleotides align to TRBD1. The junction had 11 bases not matched to a gene; V was cut back by 6 bases and J by 6 bases. This CDR3 contains 16 residues. Germline lookup yields CDR1 MDHEN and CDR2 SYDVKM. In DNA, the CDR3 is TGTGCCAGCAGGCGTGGTGGGACAGGGGGCGCGGATGGCTACACCTTC. It encodes CASRRGGTGGADGYTF.

V is TRBV7-9 and J is TRBJ2-7; 8 nucleotides match TRBD2. The germline CDR1 and CDR2 sequences are SEHNR and FQNEAQ (reference sequence). The CDR3 has 15 amino acids. V shed 1 base, J shed 3 bases, and the junction held 5 bases outside the gene matches. As DNA, the CDR3 is TGTGCCAGCAGCTTAGGCCGCGGGGGGCTCTACGAGCAGTACTTC. It translates to CASSLGRGGLYEQYF.

This chain joins TRBV7-9 and TRBJ1-1, with 11 positions matching TRBD1. Germline lookup yields CDR1 SEHNR and CDR2 FQNEAQ (reference sequence). This CDR3 contains 17 residues. The V gene end was trimmed by 7 bases and the J gene end by 3 bases; junction bases not matched to a gene: 13. CDR3 DNA: TGTGCCAGCACCAACCAGTGGACAGGGGGCTCGTACACTGAAGCTTTCTTT. Translated, it gives CASTNQWTGGSYTEAFF.

On this clone itself: At one of its ends the junction is not consistent with the germline gene, which may arise from a read error. This sequence joins TRBV11-3 and TRBJ2-7; maybe TRBD2 (6 bases). There are 11 residues in the CDR3. Germline loops: CDR1 SGHNT, CDR2 YENEEA. CDR3: CASSHERRENF. CDR3 sequence (DNA): TGTGCCAGCAGCCACGAAAGACGGGAGAACTTC.

The rearrangement links TRBV6-5 to TRBJ2-7; 9 nucleotides match TRBD2. Germline CDR1 and CDR2: MNHEY and SVGAGI. Trimming cost V 7 bases and J 2 bases; bases outside gene matches: 6. The CDR3 sequence is 14 residues long. The CDR3 sequence: CASKREAYTYEQYF. For the CDR3, the DNA is TGTGCCAGCAAGCGGGAGGCCTACACCTACGAGCAGTACTTC.

This clone was seen just once. The chain has TRBV25-1 and TRBJ2-7; 7 nucleotides agree with TRBD2. J was trimmed by 5 bases and V by 3 bases; bases with no gene match: 13. Germline V lookup: CDR1 MGHDK, CDR2 SYGVNS. The CDR3 length is 16 residues. The CDR3 loop is CASSDRGGGSAHEQYF. DNA for the CDR3: TGTGCCAGCAGTGACAGAGGTGGCGGGAGCGCCCACGAGCAGTACTTC.

The J gene is TRBJ2-7, the V gene TRBV25-1; D remains unclear. The CDR3 covers 11 residues. Germline V gene sequence: CDR1 MGHDK, CDR2 SYGVNS. Trimming left V 4 bases short and J 1 base short, with 2 bases between. The chain's CDR3 is CASSASYEQYF. Here the CDR3 DNA reads TGTGCCAGCAGTGCTTCCTACGAGCAGTACTTC.

This chain connects TRBV5-1 to TRBJ2-5; TRBD2 aligns across 9 bases. Germline CDR1 SGHRS, CDR2 YFSETQ. This CDR3 contains 14 residues. V trimming: 0 bases; J trimming: 4 bases; junction bases outside the gene matches: 1. This CDR3 is CASSLGREGETQYF. CDR3 bases: TGCGCCAGCAGCTTGGGGCGGGAGGGAGAGACCCAGTACTTC.

CDR3 loop: CASSSGGGTSTDTQYF. The DNA of the CDR3 is TGCGCCAGCAGCAGTGGGGGGGGAACTAGCACAGATACGCAGTATTTT. The chain couples TRBV5-1 to TRBJ2-3; 7 bases are a match to TRBD2. The CDR3 runs 16 residues. V shed 4 bases, J shed 0 bases, and the junction held 8 bases outside the gene matches. Germline CDR1 and CDR2: SGHRS and YFSETQ.

The chain links TRBV18 to TRBJ1-1; maybe TRBD1 (5 bases). Trimming left V 6 bases short and J 1 base short, with 9 bases between. The CDR3 length is 13 residues. The V gene's germline CDR1 is KGHSH and CDR2 LQKENI. CDR3 sequence (DNA): TGTGCCAGCTCGTATACAGGGAACACTGAAGCTTTCTTT. Its protein product is CASSYTGNTEAFF.

V usage is TRBV18 and J usage is TRBJ2-1; TRBD1 agrees at 8 bases. Germline-derived CDR1 and CDR2 are KGHSH and LQKENI. V lost 3 bases to trimming and J lost 9 bases; unmatched junction nucleotides: 13. CDR3 length equals 16 residues. The CDR3: CASSPFRDRGPSEQFF. The CDR3 coding sequence is TGTGCCAGCTCACCCTTCCGTGACAGGGGTCCTAGTGAGCAGTTCTTC. Full variable domain (remainder filled in from reference TRBV18 and TRBJ2-1): NAGVMQNPRHLVRRRGQEARLRCSPMKGHSHVYWYRQLPEEGLKFMVYLQKENIIDESGMPKERFSAEFPKEGPSILRIQQVVRGDSAAYFCASSPFRDRGPSEQFFGPGTRLTVL.

This clone was counted only a few times. The chain recombines TRBV7-9 with TRBJ1-1; D is undetermined. V was shortened by 4 bases and J by 0 bases, with 3 bases between the two germline ends. CDR3 size: 12 residues. Germline assignment: CDR1 SEHNR and CDR2 FQNEAQ (reference sequence). The CDR3 loop reads CASSSVNTEAFF. The CDR3 bases are TGTGCCAGCAGCTCAGTGAACACTGAAGCTTTCTTT.

The V and J genes are TRBV5-8 and TRBJ2-5; 11 bases agree with TRBD2. CDR3 length: 17 residues. Germline lookup yields CDR1 SGHTS and CDR2 YDEGEE. The J segment lost 1 base and the V segment lost 0 bases, leaving 5 bases of the junction unmatched. The chain's CDR3 is CASSLAGLAEFQETQYF. As DNA, the CDR3 is TGTGCCAGCAGCTTGGCGGGACTAGCGGAGTTCCAAGAGACCCAGTACTTC.

V usage is TRBV28 and J usage is TRBJ2-2; maybe TRBD1 (6 bases). The CDR3 length is 16 residues. Germline V gene lookup returns CDR1 MDHEN and CDR2 SYDVKM. Trimming left V 6 bases short and J 0 bases short, with 14 bases between. CDR3 nucleotides: TGTGCCAGCAGGACCTCAGGGGATTCGAACACCGGGGAGCTGTTTTTT. Translating gives CASRTSGDSNTGELFF.

The rearrangement links TRBV27 to TRBJ1-1, with 8 positions matching TRBD1. The CDR3 spans 15 residues. The germline V gene encodes CDR1 MNHEY and CDR2 SMNVEV (reference sequence). V trimming: 5 bases; J trimming: 1 base; junction bases outside the gene matches: 6. The CDR3 spells CASSRQGRQNTEAFF. Here the CDR3 DNA reads TGTGCCAGCAGTAGACAGGGGAGGCAGAACACTGAAGCTTTCTTT.

V gene TRBV28 combines with J gene TRBJ2-3; D perhaps matches TRBD2 (5 bases). The CDR3 consists of 15 residues. V gave up 4 bases and J gave up 0 bases, with 11 bases separating them. CDR1 is MDHEN and CDR2 is SYDVKM in the germline V gene. The CDR3 sequence is CASSSDSTSTDTQYF. The CDR3 DNA reads TGTGCCAGCAGTTCGGACTCAACTAGCACAGATACGCAGTATTTT.

V and J are TRBV4-2 and TRBJ2-2; 9 nucleotides agree with TRBD2. Trimming removed 4 bases from V and 1 base from J; junction bases left unmatched: 4. Germline V gene data show CDR1 as LGHNA and CDR2 as YNFKEQ. The CDR3 is 16 amino acids. CDR3 DNA: TGTGCCAGCAGCCCTAGCGGGACTAAGAACACCGGGGAGCTGTTTTTT. Translation: CASSPSGTKNTGELFF.

This clone was found once. CDR3 residues: CASSSRAREDTGELFF. CDR3 in DNA: TGTGCCAGCAGCTCCAGAGCGAGGGAGGACACCGGGGAGCTGTTTTTT. V usage is TRBV9 and J usage is TRBJ2-2, with a tentative D call TRBD2 (6 bases). Germline V gene sequence: CDR1 SGDLS, CDR2 YYNGEE. Deletions cut 4 bases from V and 3 bases from J, with 16 bases between. The CDR3 extends over 16 amino acids.

The V call is TRBV6-5, the J call TRBJ1-1, with 7 positions matching TRBD1. Unmatched junction bases numbered 8, after V lost 6 bases and J lost 1 base. This CDR3 spans 15 amino acids. The germline V gene has CDR1 MNHEY and CDR2 SVGAGI. The CDR3 DNA follows: TGTGCCAGCAGGAAAGGGACAGCGTCGAACACTGAAGCTTTCTTT. Protein sequence: CASRKGTASNTEAFF.

The rearrangement joins TRBV6-1 to TRBJ2-3; TRBD2 agrees at 9 bases. This CDR3 spans 15 amino acids. Trimming removed 1 base from V and 5 bases from J; junction bases left unmatched: 4. From germline, CDR1 is MNHNS and CDR2 SASEGT. This CDR3 reads CASSEVAGDLDTQYF. CDR3 DNA sequence: TGTGCCAGCAGTGAAGTAGCGGGAGACTTAGATACGCAGTATTTT.

The chain links TRBV7-8 to TRBJ2-5; 7 positions agree with TRBD2. The CDR3 spans 17 residues. From germline, CDR1 is SGHVS and CDR2 FQNEAQ. The junction had 13 bases not matched to a gene; V was cut back by 4 bases and J by 2 bases. In nucleotides, the CDR3 is TGTGCCAGCAGCTACGGGCCCGCGGGGGTTATTCAAGAGACCCAGTACTTC. Translation gives CASSYGPAGVIQETQYF. Using reference TRBV7-8 and TRBJ2-5 for the parts outside the CDR3, the full variable domain is GAGVSQSPRYKVAKRGQDVALRCDPISGHVSLFWYQQALGQGPEFLTYFQNEAQLDKSGLPSDRFFAERPEGSVSTLKIQRTQQEDSAVYLCASSYGPAGVIQETQYFGPGTRLLVL.

The rearrangement joins TRBV15 to TRBJ2-2; D not resolved. The V gene's germline CDR1 is LNHNV and CDR2 YYDKDF (reference sequence). V was pared by 0 bases and J by 5 bases, with 13 bases between. The CDR3 totals 16 residues. The CDR3 loop reads CATSRDWAGYTGELFF. The CDR3 DNA reads TGTGCCACCAGCAGAGATTGGGCCGGTTATACCGGGGAGCTGTTTTTT.

This chain links TRBV18 with TRBJ2-1, with TRBD2 as a possible D gene (5 bases). Germline CDR1 reads KGHSH; CDR2 reads LQKENI. V was clipped by 3 bases and J by 9 bases, with 9 bases between them. The CDR3 is 12 residues long. The CDR3 DNA reads TGTGCCAGCTCACCCAGAGAGGGTGAGCAGTTCTTC. Its translation is CASSPREGEQFF.

The chain is built from TRBV12-5 and TRBJ2-7, with a tentative D call TRBD1 (6 bases). Germline V CDR1 and CDR2: LGHNT, FRNRAP. The CDR3 is 16 residues long. V lost 0 bases and J lost 4, with 16 bases in between. CDR3 protein: CASGLVLGGSLYEQYF. CDR3 DNA sequence: TGTGCTAGTGGTTTGGTACTAGGGGGTTCGCTGTACGAGCAGTACTTC.

V and J are TRBV6-4 and TRBJ2-1; TRBD2 matches at 7 bases. Germline V gene data show CDR1 as MRHNA and CDR2 as SNTAGT. Trimming removed 8 bases from V and 8 bases from J; junction bases left unmatched: 12. This CDR3 has 14 amino acids. The CDR3, as DNA: TGTGCCAGCGCCGATAGGACTAGGTTGCATGAGCAGTTCTTC. Protein sequence: CASADRTRLHEQFF.

This clone appeared a few times. The chain carries TRBV27 and TRBJ2-1, with TRBD2 identical over 14 bases. Looked up from germline, CDR1 is MNHEY and CDR2 is SMNVEV (reference sequence). Trimming cost V 6 bases and J 14 bases; bases outside gene matches: 18. This CDR3 region has 17 residues. CDR3 bases: TGTGCCAGCAGCCCCTTCGCGCCGGGACTAGCGGGAGAGGTCAAGTTCTTC. This codes for CASSPFAPGLAGEVKFF.

The chain links TRBV27 to TRBJ2-7, with D possibly matching TRBD1 (5 bases). V was pared by 9 bases and J by 2 bases, with 17 bases between. The germline V gene encodes CDR1 MNHEY and CDR2 SMNVEV (reference sequence). There are 14 residues in the CDR3. The CDR3 coding sequence is TGTGCCAGTTGGGGCCCGGAGAGAACCTACGAGCAGTACTTC. Residues: CASWGPERTYEQYF.